This T cell receptor (beta chain) was recorded in a study of cytomegalovirus exposure and HLA in healthy donors. General study results and limits: Reportedly, cytomegalovirus status was diagnosed with high sensitivity and specificity.

A multiplex PCR was run with 60 Vbeta primers and 13 Jbeta primers. Using immunoSEQ multiplex PCR, the repertoire was profiled, and TCRdb retains in-frame clones only, with some absent. The repertoire shows 25,000 to 30,000 clones; the top ten hold roughly 0.74%. The donors (healthy individuals) were bone marrow donors. Sampled while nominally healthy, donors likely had unrecorded immune exposures. The CDR3 has 15 residues. V lost 8 bases to trimming and J lost 6 bases; unmatched junction nucleotides: 13. Germline V lookup: CDR1 SNHLY, CDR2 FYNNEI. Comments on this clone: Its target is not known.

The material sequenced was PBMCs. The chain is built from TRBV2 and TRBJ2-3; 8 nucleotides align to TRBD1. This TCR was recovered from a young man in good health and CMV-seronegative. The CDR3 DNA is TGTGCCAGCGCCGGACAGGGCACCCCAGGGGATACGCAGTATTTT. Protein product: CASAGQGTPGDTQYF. Full variable domain (remainder filled in from reference TRBV2 and TRBJ2-3): EPEVTQTPSHQVTQMGQEVILRCVPISNHLYFYWYRQILGQKVEFLVSFYNNEISEKSEIFDDQFSVERPDGSNFTLKIRSTKLEDSAMYFCASAGQGTPGDTQYFGPGTRLTVL.